This T cell receptor (beta chain) was obtained from a study of shared clonotypes between healthy human individuals. Generated by immunoSEQ multiplex PCR, the TCRdb table keeps only in-frame clones and is missing some. The sample has 2 million to 2.5 million clones, roughly 90% seen once. CDR1 and CDR2 (germline): SEHNR, FQNEAQ (reference sequence). This CDR3 is built from 11 residues. V gave up 3 bases and J gave up 8 bases, with 7 bases separating them. About this clone: The sample holds other DNA sequences that translate to the same CDR3.

The sequenced material came from naive CD4+ T cells from PBMCs. Subset described: CD45RA+ positively selected. The clonotype was recovered from a man between 18 and 29 years old in good health. Some clones in this sample may be carry-over from other donors' samples. The rearrangement links TRBV7-9 to TRBJ1-1, with a possible D match to TRBD1 (5 bases). CDR3 loop: CASSLGQEAFF. CDR3 in DNA: TGTGCCAGCAGCTTGGGGCAGGAAGCTTTCTTT.